The clone carrying this TCR beta chain came up a few times. Its antigen is currently unknown. The CDR3 is made up of 14 amino acids. The germline V gene encodes CDR1 MNHEY and CDR2 SMNVEV (reference sequence). The V gene lost 6 bases and the J gene lost 0 bases, with 12 bases spanning the gap. The sample is drawn from a study of CD8 T cells in ankylosing spondylitis. Study results and caveats: The authors found the disease-linked clones to be CD8+ and relatively rare in peripheral blood. Clones tied to disease were said to be significantly enriched in matched ankylosing spondylitis synovial fluid. Among TCR beta sequences, a motif of under ten highly homologous variants appeared characteristic of ankylosing spondylitis blood. A number of the motif variants had already been described in reactive arthritis synovial fluid and blood.

For TCR beta, libraries came from quantitative 5'-RACE with molecular barcodes. In TCRdb, the 5' RACE reads were re-called with MiXCR into one record per CDR3 protein. The sample shows around 770,000 distinct CDR3 sequences, under 20% of them seen only once. The sequence came from a male donor with ankylosing spondylitis. Sequencing input: blood, either unsorted or a sorted T cell fraction (not recorded which). The rearrangement links TRBV27 to TRBJ2-7, with a weak D call TRBD2 (6 bases). CDR3 sequence (DNA): TGTGCCAGCAGGCCCCGGGGAGGCTCCTACGAGCAGTACTTC. This encodes CASRPRGGSYEQYF.